This TCR beta chain derives from a study of beta chain features in type 1 diabetes. General study points: Reduced insertions and increased deletions marked VDJ junctions in type 1 diabetes patients. Patients with Type 1 diabetes showed moderately but significantly shorter TCRB CDR3s in all four CD4+ subsets. Equally in patients and controls, shorter templates might have been favored by PCR. Among patients, naive, central memory and Treg TCRB repertoires appeared more similar than among healthy donors.

The ends were cut back, 0 bases at V and 8 bases at J, with 23 bases in the middle. CDR1 SGHTA and CDR2 FQGNSA come from the germline V gene. This CDR3 region has 18 residues. A note on this clone: What it binds is not known.

Every isolated RNA sample was fully reverse transcribed, so sequencing captured expressed TCRB transcripts. The assay was immunoSEQ multiplex PCR, and TCRdb's table has in-frame clones only and misses some. Of around 160,000 clones in the sample, roughly 50% are singletons; the top ten hold roughly 0.42%. This chain joins TRBV7-2 and TRBJ2-1; D may be TRBD2 (6 bases). Sequencing input: Tregs from blood. This sequence originates from a young man in good health. The CDR3 bases are TGTGCCAGCAGCTTAGCGTTGGGGCGGGGAAATGTTGGCTATGAGCAGTTCTTC. This gives the protein CASSLALGRGNVGYEQFF.